A selection of T cell receptor beta chains follows, all from one sample in a study of blood T cell repertoires in COVID-19. Clones were read by immunoSEQ multiplex PCR, and TCRdb kept only the in-frame ones, dropping some. The sample consists of tens of thousands of clones, around 82% of them appearing once. Sequenced input: peripheral blood. The receptors shown here come from a man aged 50 to 60 with active or convalescent COVID-19. The CDR3 runs from the conserved cysteine through the conserved F or W. D genes are given only for firm matches. Where a row states a size, it is once, few, many or the class of an expanded clone; other rows omit it.

d_gene	abundance	v_gene	j_gene	CDR3aa	CDR3nt
TRBD1	-	TRBV6-1	TRBJ2-5	CASSGGPTGGPEETQYF	TGTGCCAGCAGTGGGGGGCCTACAGGGGGCCCCGAAGAGACCCAGTACTTC
TRBD2	-	TRBV5-1	TRBJ2-1	CASSLAGLAGNEQFF	TGCGCCAGCAGCTTGGCCGGACTAGCGGGAAATGAGCAGTTCTTC
TRBD1	-	TRBV7-9	TRBJ1-2	CASSPADGTVFNYGYTF	TGTGCCAGCAGCCCAGCTGACGGGACAGTTTTCAACTATGGCTACACCTTC
TRBD1	-	TRBV15	TRBJ1-4	CATSRPGQGNEKLFF	TGTGCCACCAGCAGGCCGGGACAGGGAAATGAAAAACTGTTTTTT
TRBD2	few	TRBV4-1	TRBJ2-7	CASSQVWGGAYEQYF	TGCGCCAGCAGCCAAGTCTGGGGGGGGGCCTACGAGCAGTACTTC
-	-	TRBV2	TRBJ2-7	CASSLMGGPYEQYF	TGTGCCAGCAGCCTAATGGGGGGGCCCTACGAGCAGTACTTC
-	-	TRBV30	TRBJ2-3	CAWSIGGTDTQYF	TGTGCCTGGAGTATCGGGGGCACAGATACGCAGTATTTT
TRBD2	-	TRBV18	TRBJ2-1	CASSPPTRGEHNEQFF	TGTGCCAGCTCACCCCCCACTCGGGGGGAACACAATGAGCAGTTCTTC
TRBD1	-	TRBV2	TRBJ1-2	CASSTGTGSYGYTF	TGTGCCAGCAGTACCGGGACAGGCAGTTATGGCTACACCTTC
-	-	TRBV6-1	TRBJ1-4	CASTETLNEKLFF	TGTGCCAGCACTGAAACTCTCAATGAAAAACTGTTTTTT
-	-	TRBV14	TRBJ1-3	CASSQSSTGGNTIYF	TGTGCCAGCAGCCAGTCATCGACGGGGGGAAACACCATATATTTT
-	-	TRBV7-9	TRBJ2-6	CASSLGSFGANVLTF	TGTGCCAGCAGTCTTGGGAGTTTTGGGGCCAACGTCCTGACTTTC
-	-	TRBV7-9	TRBJ1-6	CASSTGQMGSPLHF	TGTGCCAGCAGCACGGGACAAATGGGCTCACCCCTCCACTTT
-	-	TRBV6-1	TRBJ1-5	CASSEGLGGGQPQHF	TGTGCCAGCAGTGAAGGTCTCGGGGGAGGCCAGCCCCAGCATTTT
-	-	TRBV4-1	TRBJ2-2	CASSAQGSSGTGELFF	TGCGCCAGCAGCGCCCAAGGGAGCTCCGGCACCGGGGAGCTGTTTTTT
-	-	TRBV5-8	TRBJ2-5	CASSLGTDQETQYF	TGTGCCAGCAGCTTGGGGACAGACCAAGAGACCCAGTACTTC
-	-	TRBV5-4	TRBJ2-1	CASSLGGTVLTEQFF	TGTGCCAGCAGCTTAGGAGGGACCGTATTGACTGAGCAGTTCTTC
-	-	TRBV12-3/TRBV12-4	TRBJ1-3	CASRPGVGNTIYF	TGTGCCAGCAGACCAGGGGTGGGAAACACCATATATTTT
TRBD2	-	TRBV11-2	TRBJ2-3	CASSLDSGGRSDTQYF	TGTGCCAGCAGCTTAGATTCGGGGGGGCGCTCAGATACGCAGTATTTT
-	few	TRBV30	TRBJ1-6	CAWSVPEGDSPLHF	TGTGCCTGGAGTGTGCCAGAGGGCGATTCACCCCTCCACTTT
TRBD1	few	TRBV19	TRBJ2-6	CASREAGQGFGANVLTF	TGTGCCAGTAGGGAAGCGGGACAGGGCTTTGGGGCCAACGTCCTGACTTTC
-	-	TRBV7-2	TRBJ1-2	CASSPLGARYGYTF	TGTGCCAGCAGCCCCCTGGGGGCACGATATGGCTACACCTTC
TRBD2	-	TRBV3-1/TRBV3-2	TRBJ2-1	CASSQASGVFDEQFF	TGTGCCAGCAGCCAAGCTAGCGGAGTATTCGATGAGCAGTTCTTC
-	-	TRBV30	TRBJ1-6	CACHGMGRNSPLHF	TGTGCCTGCCACGGCATGGGGCGTAATTCACCCCTCCACTTT
TRBD1	-	TRBV28	TRBJ2-7	CASSPTGTGEQYF	TGTGCCAGCAGCCCGACAGGGACGGGCGAGCAGTACTTC
-	-	TRBV6-5	TRBJ2-4	CASITLAGPDIQYF	TGTGCCAGCATTACCTTGGCAGGGCCGGACATTCAGTACTTC
-	few	TRBV5-6	TRBJ2-7	CASSFGDNSYEQYF	TGTGCCAGCAGCTTTGGTGACAACTCCTACGAGCAGTACTTC
-	-	TRBV7-9	TRBJ2-2	CASSLVGLKLGELFF	TGTGCCAGCAGCTTAGTCGGTTTGAAACTCGGGGAGCTGTTTTTT
-	-	TRBV5-4	TRBJ1-6	CASSLGGLSSYNSPLHF	TGTGCCAGCAGCCTCGGGGGTTTGAGCTCCTATAATTCACCCCTCCACTTT
TRBD1	-	TRBV19	TRBJ2-3	CASSAWDSSTDTQYF	TGTGCCAGTAGTGCCTGGGACAGTAGCACAGATACGCAGTATTTT
TRBD2	-	TRBV6-2/TRBV6-3	TRBJ2-2	CASSQRGTSGGNTGELFF	TGTGCCAGCAGTCAGCGGGGGACTAGCGGGGGGAACACCGGGGAGCTGTTTTTT
-	-	TRBV12-2	TRBJ2-3	CASRLTKDRTSTDTQYF	TGTGCAAGTCGCTTAACCAAGGACAGGACTAGCACAGATACGCAGTATTTT
-	-	TRBV9	TRBJ2-1	CASSVVNRDNEQFF	TGTGCCAGCAGCGTAGTTAACAGGGACAATGAGCAGTTCTTC
-	-	TRBV5-5	TRBJ1-1	CASSFFGQSMNTEAFF	TGTGCCAGCAGCTTTTTCGGACAGTCTATGAACACTGAAGCTTTCTTT
TRBD2	-	TRBV15	TRBJ2-2	CATSSARTSGGPNTGELFF	TGTGCCACCAGCAGTGCTAGGACTAGCGGGGGTCCGAACACCGGGGAGCTGTTTTTT
TRBD1	-	TRBV6-1	TRBJ2-1	CASSEFDAGQALSYNEQFF	TGTGCCAGCAGTGAATTCGATGCGGGACAGGCGCTATCCTACAATGAGCAGTTCTTC
TRBD1	-	TRBV27	TRBJ1-4	CASSRQGEEKLFF	TGTGCCAGCAGTCGACAGGGAGAAGAAAAACTGTTTTTT
TRBD2	once	TRBV6-6	TRBJ2-1	CASRQTSYSDNEQFF	TGTGCCAGCAGACAGACTAGCTATTCCGACAATGAGCAGTTCTTC
-	-	TRBV7-9	TRBJ2-5	CASNLPGVETQYF	TGTGCCAGCAACCTTCCAGGGGTAGAGACCCAGTACTTC
TRBD1	-	TRBV19	TRBJ1-6	CASSQTGVDSPLHF	TGTGCCAGTAGCCAAACAGGGGTGGATTCACCCCTCCACTTT
-	-	TRBV10-1	TRBJ2-7	CASSEAGAGDEQYF	TGCGCCAGCAGTGAGGCGGGGGCAGGGGACGAGCAGTACTTC
-	-	TRBV5-4	TRBJ2-5	CASSPPGGETQYF	TGTGCCAGCAGCCCCCCCGGGGGAGAGACCCAGTACTTC
TRBD1	-	TRBV28	TRBJ2-1	CASSTGQGTYNEQFF	TGTGCCAGCAGTACGGGACAGGGAACCTACAATGAGCAGTTCTTC
-	-	TRBV12-5	TRBJ2-7	CASGSKQGSYSYEQYF	TGTGCTAGTGGTTCGAAACAGGGATCATATTCCTACGAGCAGTACTTC
TRBD1	-	TRBV30	TRBJ2-5	CARQGGETQYF	TGTGCTCGACAGGGCGGGGAGACCCAGTACTTC
-	-	TRBV19	TRBJ2-3	CASKPPGAPTDTQYF	TGTGCCAGTAAGCCCCCAGGGGCGCCCACAGATACGCAGTATTTT
TRBD2	-	TRBV5-5	TRBJ2-1	CASSPRLAGGSYNEQFF	TGTGCCAGCAGCCCACGACTAGCGGGGGGCTCCTACAATGAGCAGTTCTTC
-	-	TRBV6-5	TRBJ1-3	CASRTVDSGNTIYF	TGTGCCAGCCGGACTGTGGACTCTGGAAACACCATATATTTT
TRBD1	-	TRBV29-1	TRBJ1-4	CSVTSGTGIEKLFF	TGCAGCGTTACCTCCGGGACAGGGATAGAAAAACTGTTTTTT
-	-	TRBV28	TRBJ1-5	CASSLSAGFSPQHF	TGTGCCAGCAGTTTATCCGCAGGGTTCAGCCCCCAGCATTTT
-	-	TRBV29-1	TRBJ2-3	CSVELGQPTDTQYF	TGCAGCGTTGAATTAGGACAGCCCACAGATACGCAGTATTTT
TRBD1	-	TRBV3-1/TRBV3-2	TRBJ2-2	CASSHTGTGYTGELFF	TGTGCCAGCAGCCATACCGGGACAGGGTACACCGGGGAGCTGTTTTTT